This T cell receptor beta chain was retrieved from a study of PD-1 blockade in mismatch repair-deficient tumors. Time point indicated: approximately ten-day in vitro stimulation with candidate neoantigen peptide 2. All patients were mismatch repair deficient, assessed by either PCR or immunohistochemistry. Seven or eight ELISpot-reactive neoantigen peptides each drove an approximately eleven-day in vitro stimulation. The CDR3 runs to 15 residues. The junction had 4 bases not matched to a gene; V was cut back by 5 bases and J by 0 bases. Per the germline V gene, CDR1 is KGHSH and CDR2 is LQKENI. The table came from immunoSEQ multiplex PCR; TCRdb's copy has only in-frame clones and leaves some out. The sample shows about 9,800 clones, roughly 86% of them seen only once. On this clone: Its antigen is not identified.

The input for sequencing was cells cultured in vitro, taken from a patient treated with pembrolizumab. The gene calls are TRBV18 and TRBJ1-1; 9 nucleotides agree with TRBD1. The receptor comes from an adult with mismatch repair-deficient cancer. This CDR3 is CASSGGQGMNTEAFF. The CDR3, as DNA: TGTGCCAGCTCAGGAGGACAGGGGATGAACACTGAAGCTTTCTTT.